This T cell receptor beta chain was captured by sequencing in a study of T cell changes during pregnancy in multiple sclerosis. The CDR3 is 18 amino acids. Germline lookup yields CDR1 MGHRA and CDR2 YSYEKL. V shed 3 bases, J shed 6 bases, and the junction held 18 bases outside the gene matches. The table lists this clone with a count of one. TCRdb's table, derived via immunoSEQ multiplex PCR, lists solely in-frame clones and lacks some. Altogether 60,000 to 65,000 clones are present, about 90% being singletons, with the ten largest covering about 2.1%. This TCR was sampled from a female donor in good health, enrolled as a control in a pregnancy study. The starting material was peripheral blood, obtained in the second trimester of pregnancy. The chain has TRBV4-1 and TRBJ1-2; TRBD1 matches 8 bases. The DNA of the CDR3 is TGCGCCAGCAGCCAGCCCGGACAGGGAAAGGGATTTAAGCATGGCTACACCTTC. Amino acid sequence: CASSQPGQGKGFKHGYTF.